This passage covers 5 T cell receptor beta chains from one sample sequenced in a study of tumor-infiltrating lymphocytes in primary liver carcinoma. A primer matching the constant region was used to make TCR beta cDNA from approximately 520 ng of total RNA. Three nested multiplex PCR rounds, a slightly modified ARM-PCR, produced the libraries for TCR beta. Use of TRBV1-TRBV30 forward primers with a C-beta reverse primer characterized the first two PCR rounds, which lasted about 11 cycles each. TCRdb ran MiXCR on the multiplex PCR reads and lists one entry per CDR3 protein. Of approximately 320,000 distinct CDR3 sequences listed, almost 60% are singletons. Extraction also yielded germline DNA, while blood RNA was obtained from unsorted whole blood. The source material was peripheral blood. The receptors derive from a young woman with primary liver carcinoma and hepatitis B virus infection.

In the case of this clonotype: It may be a read error: a sequence one base away is much more abundant. The CDR3 DNA reads TGCAGCCCTGGACAGGGCTACGAGCAGTACTTC. This encodes CSPGQGYEQYF. The chain joins TRBV29-1 to TRBJ2-7, with 8 bases that match TRBD1. Germline V gene lookup returns CDR1 SQVTM and CDR2 ANQGSEA. The CDR3 is 11 amino acids. Trimming took 8 bases from V and 3 from J; bases not matched to a gene: 3.

As concerns this clonotype: One end of the junction is discordant with germline, which a read error may explain. The V and J genes are TRBV11-3 and TRBJ2-3; TRBD1 might be the D (5 bases). Per the germline V gene, CDR1 is SGHNT and CDR2 is YENEEA. The CDR3 covers 12 residues. CDR3: CASSKGADTQFF. The DNA for the CDR3 is TGTGCCAGCAGCAAAGGGGCAGATACGCAATTTTTT.

In the case of this clonotype: With a much larger clone just one base away, this may be a read error. No conserved phenylalanine or tryptophan is present at the end of the CDR3, so a read error is the likely explanation. This chain connects TRBV4-1 to TRBJ2-7, with D unclear. V was cut by 4 bases and J by 2 bases, with 9 bases left in between. The CDR3 covers 13 residues. Germline CDR1 MGHRA, CDR2 YSYEKL. The DNA of the CDR3 is TGCGCCAGCAGCCCTCCTGGTCCCTACGAGCAGTACTAC. Translating gives CASSPPGPYEQYY.

V usage is TRBV28 and J usage is TRBJ2-2; D gene ambiguous. Trimming took off 5 bases at V and 6 bases at J, with 16 bases between the two ends. Germline V CDR1 and CDR2: MDHEN, SYDVKM. This CDR3 comprises 15 residues. The CDR3 spells CASSPLSKGSGELFF. CDR3 coding DNA: TGTGCCAGCAGTCCACTCTCGAAGGGCTCCGGGGAGCTGTTTTTT.

V usage is TRBV6-2 or TRBV6-3 and J usage is TRBJ2-3; D may be TRBD2 (5 bases). The V end was cut by 5 bases, the J end by 0 bases, with 12 bases between. This CDR3 has 15 amino acids. From germline, CDR1 is MNHEY and CDR2 SVGEGT. The CDR3 protein is CASSQQEASTDTQYF. The CDR3 DNA follows: TGTGCCAGCAGTCAGCAGGAGGCTAGCACAGATACGCAGTATTTT.